Each of the 27 T cell receptor beta chains below was sequenced from the same sample in a study of graft-versus-host responses after intestinal transplantation. Antigens for these TCRs are unknown. Sequencing used immunoSEQ multiplex PCR; TCRdb keeps in-frame clones, though not all of them. The table has over 55,000 clones, 75% to 90% seen once. The material sequenced was unstimulated CD4+ T cells sorted from spleen or lymph node cells, taken before transplant. Every receptor here comes from a human donor who was the organ donor for an intestinal transplant.

Only one count was recorded for this clone. CDR3 sequence: CASSLDRGETQYF. The CDR3 region has the DNA TGTGCCAGCAGCTTAGACAGGGGGGAGACCCAGTACTTC. V and J are TRBV7-6 and TRBJ2-5; 8 bases map to TRBD1. This CDR3 region has 13 residues. V lost 1 base to trimming and J lost 5 bases; unmatched junction nucleotides: 0. Germline CDR1 reads SGHVS; CDR2 reads FNYEAQ.

V usage is TRBV28 and J usage is TRBJ2-2; D is perhaps TRBD2 (6 bases). CDR3 length: 14 residues. From germline, CDR1 is MDHEN and CDR2 SYDVKM. The germline V and J ends were trimmed by 3 bases and 5 bases, with 10 bases remaining between them. The CDR3 DNA reads TGTGCCAGCAGTTTGCCCCGGGGGACCGGGGAGCTGTTTTTT. Its protein product is CASSLPRGTGELFF.

V and J are TRBV6-6 and TRBJ1-1; D is perhaps TRBD1 (5 bases). Per germline, CDR1 MNHNY and CDR2 SVGAGI (reference sequence). The CDR3 consists of 14 residues. V lost 2 bases, J lost 7 bases, and 14 bases lay in between. CDR3 protein: CASSYEWGTGEAFF. In DNA form, the CDR3 reads TGTGCCAGCAGTTACGAGTGGGGCACAGGTGAAGCTTTCTTT.

This chain joins TRBV28 and TRBJ2-5, with a tentative D call TRBD2 (6 bases). Looked up from germline, CDR1 is MDHEN and CDR2 is SYDVKM. V shed 6 bases and J shed 4 bases, with 15 bases lying between them. This CDR3 is built from 14 residues. The CDR3 DNA reads TGTGCCAGCAGGACCGGGGGTCAAGGAGAGACCCAGTACTTC. Amino acid sequence: CASRTGGQGETQYF.

The gene calls are TRBV7-2 and TRBJ1-5; TRBD1 might be the D (6 bases). V dropped 5 bases and J dropped 6 bases, with 14 bases sitting between them. The CDR3 totals 14 residues. CDR1 is SGHTA, CDR2 FQGNSA, per germline. The CDR3 DNA follows: TGTGCCAGCAGCCCCGGACAGCTTTTTCAGCCCCAGCATTTT. Its translation is CASSPGQLFQPQHF.

The chain combines TRBV6-1 with TRBJ2-7; tentatively, D is TRBD1 (6 bases). Germline-derived CDR1 and CDR2 are MNHNS and SASEGT. V lost 5 bases and J 1 base, leaving 9 bases between the germline ends. The CDR3 has 13 amino acids. The CDR3 reads CASSRTVSYEQYV. In DNA form, the CDR3 reads TGTGCCAGCAGTCGGACAGTTTCCTACGAGCAGTACGTC.

V gene TRBV5-6 combines with J gene TRBJ1-6; possible D gene TRBD1, 5 bases. V lost 2 bases and J 3 bases, leaving 9 bases between the germline ends. This CDR3 contains 15 residues. Germline CDR1 is SGHDT and CDR2 is YYEEEE. The CDR3 DNA reads as TGTGCCAGCAGCTTCCGACAGAACTATAATTCACCCCTCCACTTT. This codes for CASSFRQNYNSPLHF.

This chain uses TRBV11-1 with TRBJ2-2; tentatively, D is TRBD2 (5 bases). CDR1 SGHAT and CDR2 FQDESV come from the germline V gene (reference sequence). The CDR3 is made up of 14 amino acids. With 0 bases removed from V and 3 bases from J, the gap between germline ends came to 5 bases. The CDR3 DNA reads TGTGCCAGCAGCTTAGCTAGCGACACCGGGGAGCTGTTTTTT. Translation: CASSLASDTGELFF.

The chain is built from TRBV28 and TRBJ2-1; 9 bases are shared with TRBD2. With 5 bases clipped from V and 9 bases from J, the junction kept 2 bases outside the gene matches. CDR3 length: 12 amino acids. Germline V CDR1 and CDR2: MDHEN, SYDVKM. CDR3 in DNA: TGTGCCAGCAGTCTAGCGGGGACTGAGCAGTTCTTC. It codes for CASSLAGTEQFF.

The V gene is TRBV7-9, the J gene TRBJ2-5, with D possibly matching TRBD2 (5 bases). Trimming left V 5 bases short and J 1 base short, with 14 bases between. Germline V gives CDR1 SEHNR, CDR2 FQNEAQ (reference sequence). This CDR3 region has 15 residues. Here the CDR3 DNA reads TGTGCCAGCAGCCGACCCTGGCGGGCCCAAGAGACCCAGTACTTC. Translation gives CASSRPWRAQETQYF.

The gene calls are TRBV19 and TRBJ1-2, with D unclear. V was shortened by 6 bases and J by 0 bases, with 14 bases between the two germline ends. Germline V gene lookup returns CDR1 LNHDA and CDR2 SQIVND (reference sequence). This CDR3 contains 15 residues. The CDR3: CASRGLRGANYGYTF. For the CDR3, the DNA is TGTGCCAGTAGGGGCCTCCGCGGGGCTAACTATGGCTACACCTTC.

The chain employs TRBV2 and TRBJ2-3; D might be TRBD2 (5 bases). The germline CDR1 and CDR2 sequences are SNHLY and FYNNEI. V lost 7 bases and J 0 bases, leaving 17 bases between the germline ends. CDR3 size: 16 residues. The CDR3 DNA follows: TGTGCCAGCACCATGGGAGATCTATTCAGCACAGATACGCAGTATTTT. Amino acid sequence: CASTMGDLFSTDTQYF.

V usage is TRBV5-1 and J usage is TRBJ2-6; D may be TRBD1 (7 bases). The germline V gene has CDR1 SGHRS and CDR2 YFSETQ. The ends were cut back, 0 bases at V and 4 bases at J, with 14 bases in the middle. There are 17 residues in the CDR3. The CDR3 DNA sequence: TGCGCCAGCAGCTTGGAGGAGGGGGCAGGGGGGGCCAACGTCCTGACTTTC. This codes for CASSLEEGAGGANVLTF.

The chain couples TRBV28 to TRBJ1-1, with D maybe TRBD1 (6 bases). The V gene lost 8 bases and the J gene lost 1 base, with 14 bases spanning the gap. This CDR3 is 14 amino acids long. CDR1 is MDHEN and CDR2 is SYDVKM in the germline V gene. CDR3 in DNA: TGTGCCAGCGGCTCAGGGGCTAAGAACACTGAAGCTTTCTTT. This codes for CASGSGAKNTEAFF.

V and J are TRBV4-3 and TRBJ1-6; possibly TRBD1 for D (6 bases). Germline assignment: CDR1 LGHNA and CDR2 YSLEER. This CDR3 is built from 17 residues. V was shortened by 0 bases and J by 9 bases, with 18 bases between the two germline ends. In nucleotides, the CDR3 is TGCGCCAGCAGCCAAGATAGGACGAGGGACAACTTTTCACCCCTCCACTTT. Residues: CASSQDRTRDNFSPLHF.

The V and J genes are TRBV29-1 and TRBJ2-3; no firm D call. CDR3 size: 10 residues. Deletions cut 5 bases from V and 6 bases from J, with 6 bases between. CDR1 is SQVTM, CDR2 ANQGSEA, per germline. In DNA, the CDR3 is TGCAGCGTTAGAGAGGATACGCAGTATTTT. Protein sequence: CSVREDTQYF.

The rearrangement uses TRBV5-4 and TRBJ2-3; 11 positions match TRBD2. This CDR3 contains 16 residues. V trimming: 0 bases; J trimming: 6 bases; junction bases outside the gene matches: 6. Germline values: CDR1 SGHNT, CDR2 YYREEE (reference sequence). The CDR3 spells CASSLDTSGGTDTQYF. CDR3 nucleotide sequence: TGTGCCAGCAGCTTGGACACTAGCGGGGGAACTGATACGCAGTATTTT. The complete variable domain, with remaining parts taken from reference TRBV5-4 and TRBJ2-3, reads ETGVTQSPTHLIKTRGQQVTLRCSSQSGHNTVSWYQQALGQGPQFIFQYYREEENGRGNFPPRFSGLQFPNYSSELNVNALELDDSALYLCASSLDTSGGTDTQYFGPGTRLTVL.

A single count supports this clone. This chain uses TRBV6-1 with TRBJ1-5, with TRBD1 as a possible D gene (6 bases). The V end was cut by 2 bases, the J end by 14 bases, with 16 bases between. The V gene's germline CDR1 is MNHNS and CDR2 SASEGT. The CDR3 covers 13 residues. The CDR3 loop reads CASSEQFQGWEHF. CDR3 sequence (DNA): TGTGCCAGCAGTGAACAGTTTCAGGGGTGGGAGCATTTT.

There are a few counts of this clone. This chain connects TRBV7-2 to TRBJ2-1; 11 bases line up with TRBD2. This CDR3 is built from 16 residues. The trim removed 4 bases at V and 9 bases at J, leaving 11 bases unmatched. Germline V CDR1 and CDR2: SGHTA, FQGNSA. The CDR3 spells CASSSVAGGQGLEQFF. In DNA form, the CDR3 reads TGTGCCAGCAGCTCCGTAGCGGGGGGGCAAGGACTTGAGCAGTTCTTC.

The rearrangement uses TRBV18 and TRBJ2-2; possibly TRBD2 for D (8 bases). Trimming shortened V by 3 bases and J by 5 bases, and 19 bases separated the two germline ends. Germline CDR1 is KGHSH and CDR2 is LQKENI. The CDR3 contains 17 residues. The CDR3 reads CASSPERQGLVTGELFF. The CDR3 DNA follows: TGTGCCAGCTCACCCGAGCGACAGGGACTAGTGACCGGGGAGCTGTTTTTT.

The gene calls are TRBV18 and TRBJ2-7, with 8 bases matching TRBD1. V lost 3 bases and J lost 5; bases outside the gene matches: 3. Germline V gene lookup returns CDR1 KGHSH and CDR2 LQKENI. There are 13 residues in the CDR3. CDR3 sequence: CASSPGQGDEQYV. CDR3 DNA: TGTGCCAGCTCACCCGGACAGGGCGACGAGCAGTACGTC.

This chain uses TRBV5-4 with TRBJ2-3, with 7 bases lining up with TRBD1. Germline V CDR1 and CDR2: SGHNT, YYREEE (reference sequence). CDR3 length: 17 residues. V was pared by 0 bases and J by 7 bases, with 14 bases of the junction left unmatched. The CDR3 region is CASSLGWGRGQENTQYF. The CDR3 bases are TGTGCCAGCAGCTTGGGTTGGGGTAGGGGGCAAGAGAATACGCAGTATTTT.

The chain is built from TRBV29-1 and TRBJ1-1; D is possibly TRBD1 (6 bases). Trimming left V 6 bases short and J 7 bases short, with 12 bases between. This CDR3 has 11 amino acids. Germline V gene lookup returns CDR1 SQVTM and CDR2 ANQGSEA. The DNA of the CDR3 is TGCAGCGTCCACGGACAGTTTGAAGCTTTCTTT. This codes for CSVHGQFEAFF. The whole variable domain, filled in from reference TRBV29-1 and TRBJ1-1, reads SAVISQKPSRDICQRGTSLTIQCQVDSQVTMMFWYRQQPGQSLTLIATANQGSEATYESGFVIDKFPISRPNLTFSTLTVSNMSPEDSSIYLCSVHGQFEAFFGQGTRLTVV.

This chain uses TRBV15 with TRBJ2-3; 11 bases fit TRBD2. The CDR3 length is 15 residues. V dropped 5 bases and J dropped 1; count of bases not matched to a gene: 2. Germline CDR1 LNHNV, CDR2 YYDKDF (reference sequence). CDR3 sequence reads: CATSLLAGGTDTQYF. DNA of the CDR3: TGTGCCACCAGCTTACTAGCGGGGGGCACAGATACGCAGTATTTT. The full variable domain, with the rest looked up from reference TRBV15 and TRBJ2-3, is DAMVIQNPRYQVTQFGKPVTLSCSQTLNHNVMYWYQQKSSQAPKLLFHYYDKDFNNEADTPDNFQSRRPNTSFCFLDIRSPGLGDTAMYLCATSLLAGGTDTQYFGPGTRLTVL.

V is TRBV5-4 and J is TRBJ1-2, with a possible D match to TRBD1 (5 bases). Germline lookup yields CDR1 SGHNT and CDR2 YYREEE (reference sequence). This CDR3 has 16 amino acids. The germline V and J ends were trimmed by 4 bases and 2 bases, with 18 bases remaining between them. CDR3 sequence reads: CASSGGPQGPNYGYTF. The CDR3 DNA follows: TGTGCCAGCAGCGGAGGGCCCCAGGGCCCGAACTATGGCTACACCTTC.

The J gene is TRBJ2-6, the V gene TRBV6-4; D unresolved. Germline CDR1 MRHNA, CDR2 SNTAGT. V was clipped by 2 bases and J by 1 base, with 6 bases between them. This CDR3 has 15 residues. The CDR3 DNA is TGTGCCAGCAGTGACGAAGCTTCTGGGGCCAACGTCCTGACTTTC. It encodes CASSDEASGANVLTF.

The gene calls are TRBV30 and TRBJ1-2; TRBD1 is a possible D gene (5 bases). The V gene lost 5 bases and the J gene lost 4 bases, with 5 bases spanning the gap. The CDR3 is made up of 10 amino acids. From germline, CDR1 is GTSNPN and CDR2 SVGIG (reference sequence). The CDR3 nucleotides read TGTGCCTGGGACAGCTATGGCTACACCTTC. Protein: CAWDSYGYTF.